This record concerns one T cell receptor (beta chain) sequence. The data were taken from a study of blood T cell repertoires in COVID-19. Study summary: From the United States, Italy and Spain came samples of acute and convalescent COVID-19. Sample material is recorded as cDNA or gDNA derived from T cells, B-cell-depleted T cells, or PBMCs.

Here immunoSEQ multiplex PCR was the method, and the copy in TCRdb shows in-frame clones only, minus some. Of roughly 200,000 clones listed, around 87% were seen once; the top ten hold about 2.5%. V was clipped by 7 bases and J by 6 bases, with 22 bases between them. The CDR3 is 15 residues long. Looked up from germline, CDR1 is MDHEN and CDR2 is SYDVKM. The J gene is TRBJ2-7, the V gene TRBV28, with TRBD1 as a possible D gene (6 bases). The specimen sequenced was peripheral blood. The clonotype was recovered from a man aged 40-49 years with active or convalescent COVID-19. The DNA of the CDR3 is TGTGCCAGCACCCCTCCTGCTGGGACACGGGGCGAGCAGTACTTC. Encoded protein: CASTPPAGTRGEQYF.